The 8 T cell receptor beta chains below were found in one sample sequenced in a study of T cell responses to AZD1222 COVID-19 vaccine. Assay: immunoSEQ multiplex PCR; the TCRdb copy retains only in-frame clones and omits some. In the table there are 46,000 or so clones, around three quarters of which are singletons. This material consisted of peripheral blood, taken on day 0 of AZD1222 vaccination. The receptor set was obtained from an adult in good health.

The chain has TRBV10-1 and TRBJ1-1; D is possibly TRBD1 (5 bases). Germline V lookup: CDR1 WNHNN, CDR2 SYGVQD (reference sequence). This CDR3 has 14 residues. Trimming stripped 1 base from V and 1 base from J, with 7 bases between. CDR3 residues: CASSELQGNTEAFF. CDR3 nucleotides: TGCGCCAGCAGTGAGTTGCAGGGGAACACTGAAGCTTTCTTT.

CDR3 bases: TGTGCCAGCTCACCTGGGGACAGGGGAGTAGATACGCAGTATTTT. This translates into CASSPGDRGVDTQYF. V is TRBV18 and J is TRBJ2-3, with 10 bases that match TRBD1. V shed 3 bases and J 5 bases; nucleotides not matched to a gene: 5. Germline V gives CDR1 KGHSH, CDR2 LQKENI. The CDR3 contains 15 residues.

This clone has just a few counts. J is TRBJ2-3 and V is TRBV30; tentative D call: TRBD2 (6 bases). Per germline, CDR1 GTSNPN and CDR2 SVGIG (reference sequence). This CDR3 has 13 residues. The ends were cut back, 8 bases at V and 2 bases at J, with 14 bases in the middle. This CDR3 reads CAKTRHATDTQYF. The CDR3 coding sequence is TGTGCCAAGACTAGACATGCCACAGATACGCAGTATTTT.

The chain carries TRBV27 and TRBJ1-1, with 7 bases that match TRBD1. Germline values: CDR1 MNHEY, CDR2 SMNVEV (reference sequence). V was pared by 4 bases and J by 0 bases, with 2 bases of the junction left unmatched. CDR3 length equals 14 residues. For the CDR3, the DNA is TGTGCCAGCAGTTCCAGGGGGGTGAACACTGAAGCTTTCTTT. Translating it yields CASSSRGVNTEAFF.

V gene TRBV4-2 combines with J gene TRBJ1-2; D not certain. V gave up 0 bases and J gave up 1 base, with 15 bases separating them. The CDR3 runs to 17 residues. Germline V gene data show CDR1 as LGHNA and CDR2 as YNFKEQ. The CDR3 spells CASSQDGSAAVNYGYTF. The CDR3 nucleotides are TGTGCCAGCAGCCAAGACGGTTCGGCAGCAGTTAACTATGGCTACACCTTC.

This clone showed up just once. The chain employs TRBV20-1 and TRBJ2-7, with TRBD1 matching over 7 bases. V gave up 5 bases and J gave up 5 bases; unmatched junction bases: 3. The CDR3 length is 11 residues. The germline CDR1 and CDR2 sequences are DFQATT and SNEGSKA (reference sequence). The CDR3 sequence: CSAPDRDEQYF. CDR3 DNA sequence: TGCAGTGCTCCCGACAGGGACGAGCAGTACTTC.

Notes on this clone: One end of the junction varies from germline; a read error may be responsible. In the same sample, other DNA sequences code for this CDR3. CDR3 coding DNA: TGTGCCAGCAGTTTAACCCAGGAGACTCAGTACTTC. Protein sequence: CASSLTQETQYF. This sequence joins TRBV28 and TRBJ2-5; D is undetermined. Per the germline V gene, CDR1 is MDHEN and CDR2 is SYDVKM. The CDR3 contains 12 residues.

This chain links TRBV3-1 (or the pseudogene TRBV3-2) with TRBJ2-5; D uncertain. CDR3 length: 16 amino acids. V shed 5 bases and J shed 5 bases, with 21 bases lying between them. The germline V gene encodes CDR1 LGHDT and CDR2 YNNKEL (reference sequence). CDR3 protein: CASSAVHPISSETQYF. The DNA of the CDR3 is TGTGCCAGCAGCGCGGTACATCCCATTTCTTCTGAGACCCAGTACTTC.